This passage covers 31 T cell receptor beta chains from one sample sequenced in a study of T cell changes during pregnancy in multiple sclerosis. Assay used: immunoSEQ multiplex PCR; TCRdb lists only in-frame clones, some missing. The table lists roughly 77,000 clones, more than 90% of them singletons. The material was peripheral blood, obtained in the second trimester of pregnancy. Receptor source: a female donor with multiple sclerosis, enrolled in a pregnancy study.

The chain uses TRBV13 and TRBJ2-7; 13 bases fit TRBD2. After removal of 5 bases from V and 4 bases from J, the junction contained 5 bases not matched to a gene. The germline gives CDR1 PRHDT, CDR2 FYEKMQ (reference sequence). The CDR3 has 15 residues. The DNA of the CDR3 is TGTGCCAGCAGCGACGGGACTAGCGGGGTTTACGAGCAGTACTTC. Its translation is CASSDGTSGVYEQYF.

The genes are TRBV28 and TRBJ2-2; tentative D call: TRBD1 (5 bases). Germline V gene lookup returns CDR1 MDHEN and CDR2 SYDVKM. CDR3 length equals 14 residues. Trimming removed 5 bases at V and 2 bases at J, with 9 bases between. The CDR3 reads CASSDSSNTGELFF. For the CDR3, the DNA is TGTGCCAGCAGTGACAGCAGTAACACCGGGGAGCTGTTTTTT.

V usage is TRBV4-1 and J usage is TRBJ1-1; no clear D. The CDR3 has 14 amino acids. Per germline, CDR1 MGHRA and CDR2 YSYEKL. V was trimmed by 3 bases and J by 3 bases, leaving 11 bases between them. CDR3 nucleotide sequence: TGCGCCAGCAGCCAGAACACGCCTGACACTGAAGCTTTCTTT. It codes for CASSQNTPDTEAFF.

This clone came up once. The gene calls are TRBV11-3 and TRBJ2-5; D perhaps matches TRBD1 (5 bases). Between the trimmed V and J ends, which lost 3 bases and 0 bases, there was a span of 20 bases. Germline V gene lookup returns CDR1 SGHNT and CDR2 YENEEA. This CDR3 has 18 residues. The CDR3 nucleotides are TGTGCCAGCAGCTTGCAATCATGGGGCGAGAAAGACCAAGAGACCCAGTACTTC. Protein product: CASSLQSWGEKDQETQYF. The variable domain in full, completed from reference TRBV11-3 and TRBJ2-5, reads EAGVVQSPRYKIIEKKQPVAFWCNPISGHNTLYWYLQNLGQGPELLIRYENEEAVDDSQLPKDRFSAERLKGVDSTLKIQPAELGDSAVYLCASSLQSWGEKDQETQYFGPGTRLLVL.

CDR3 loop: CASRIGWPGTDTQYF. The CDR3, as DNA: TGTGCCAGCAGGATTGGATGGCCAGGGACAGATACGCAGTATTTT. The rearrangement uses TRBV27 and TRBJ2-3, with D perhaps matching TRBD1 (5 bases). Deletions cut 6 bases from V and 3 bases from J, with 16 bases between. The CDR3 loop spans 15 amino acids. The V gene's germline CDR1 is MNHEY and CDR2 SMNVEV (reference sequence).

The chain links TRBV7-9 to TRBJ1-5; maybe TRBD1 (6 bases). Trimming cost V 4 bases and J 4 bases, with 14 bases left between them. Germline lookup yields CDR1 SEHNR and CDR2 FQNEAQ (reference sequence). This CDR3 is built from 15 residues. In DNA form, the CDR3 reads TGTGCCAGCAGCTCGCCTCGAGGGGGAAATCAGCCCCAGCATTTT. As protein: CASSSPRGGNQPQHF.

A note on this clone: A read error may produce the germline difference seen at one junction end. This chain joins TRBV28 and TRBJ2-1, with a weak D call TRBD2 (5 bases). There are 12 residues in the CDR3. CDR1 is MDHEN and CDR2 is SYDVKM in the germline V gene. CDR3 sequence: CAGRGRNNEQFF. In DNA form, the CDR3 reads TGTGCCGGCAGAGGGAGAAACAATGAGCAGTTCTTC.

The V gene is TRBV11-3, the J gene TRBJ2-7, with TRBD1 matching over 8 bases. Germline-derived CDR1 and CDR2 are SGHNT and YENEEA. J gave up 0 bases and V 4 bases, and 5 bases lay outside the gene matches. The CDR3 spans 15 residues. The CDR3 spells CASSSGGSISYEQYF. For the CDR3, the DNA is TGTGCCAGCAGCTCAGGGGGCTCGATCTCCTACGAGCAGTACTTC.

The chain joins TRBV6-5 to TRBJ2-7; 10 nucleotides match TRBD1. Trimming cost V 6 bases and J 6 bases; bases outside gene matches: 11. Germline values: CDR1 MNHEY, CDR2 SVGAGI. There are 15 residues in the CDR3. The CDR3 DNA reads TGTGCCAGCAGACGAACCGGGACAGGGGTTTCCGAGCAGTACTTC. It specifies CASRRTGTGVSEQYF.

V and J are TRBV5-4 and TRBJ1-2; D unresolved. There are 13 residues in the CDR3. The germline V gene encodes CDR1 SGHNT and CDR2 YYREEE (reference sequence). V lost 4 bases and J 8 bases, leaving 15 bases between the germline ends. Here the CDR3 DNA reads TGTGCCAGCAGCAAACAGCAGCAATGGGGCTACACCTTC. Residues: CASSKQQQWGYTF.

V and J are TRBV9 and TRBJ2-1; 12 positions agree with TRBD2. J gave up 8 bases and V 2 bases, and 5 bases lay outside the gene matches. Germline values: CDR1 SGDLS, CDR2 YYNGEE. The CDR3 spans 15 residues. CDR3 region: CASSVLAGGRDEQFF. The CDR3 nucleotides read TGTGCCAGCAGCGTTCTAGCGGGAGGGCGGGATGAGCAGTTCTTC.

CDR3 sequence: CASSLASGLGNQPQHF. CDR3 sequence (DNA): TGTGCCAGCAGCTTAGCATCGGGACTAGGAAATCAGCCCCAGCATTTT. The rearrangement links TRBV7-6 to TRBJ1-5; D is possibly TRBD1 (5 bases). The CDR3 is 16 amino acids. V dropped 0 bases and J dropped 4 bases, with 13 bases sitting between them. Germline CDR1 is SGHVS and CDR2 is FNYEAQ.

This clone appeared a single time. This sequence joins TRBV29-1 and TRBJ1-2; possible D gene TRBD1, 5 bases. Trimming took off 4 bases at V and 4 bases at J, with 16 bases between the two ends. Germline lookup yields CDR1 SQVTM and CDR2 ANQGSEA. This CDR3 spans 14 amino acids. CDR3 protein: CSVVLPGKSYGYTF. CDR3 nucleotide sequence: TGCAGCGTTGTTTTGCCAGGGAAGAGCTATGGCTACACCTTC.

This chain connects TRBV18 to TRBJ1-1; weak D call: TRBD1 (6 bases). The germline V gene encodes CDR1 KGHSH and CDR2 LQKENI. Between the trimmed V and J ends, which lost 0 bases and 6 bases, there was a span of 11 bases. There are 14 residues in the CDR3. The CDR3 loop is CASSPPGGASEAFF. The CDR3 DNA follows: TGTGCCAGCTCACCACCGGGGGGGGCCTCTGAAGCTTTCTTT.

The CDR3 DNA reads as TGTGCCAGTAGGGGGAGGGGGGGAGCACAGGCAGATACGCAGTATTTT. Translation gives CASRGRGGAQADTQYF. This rearrangement joins TRBV19 to TRBJ2-3; D is possibly TRBD2 (7 bases). This CDR3 has 16 amino acids. The germline V and J ends were trimmed by 6 bases and 4 bases, with 20 bases remaining between them. Germline CDR1 LNHDA, CDR2 SQIVND (reference sequence).

The CDR3 here is CASSVAAGTGRRQETQYF. The CDR3, as DNA: TGTGCCAGCAGCGTAGCCGCCGGGACAGGGCGCCGCCAAGAGACCCAGTACTTC. The rearrangement uses TRBV9 and TRBJ2-5; TRBD1 matches 9 bases. The CDR3 has 18 residues. V lost 0 bases and J lost 1; bases outside the gene matches: 10. Germline assignment: CDR1 SGDLS and CDR2 YYNGEE.

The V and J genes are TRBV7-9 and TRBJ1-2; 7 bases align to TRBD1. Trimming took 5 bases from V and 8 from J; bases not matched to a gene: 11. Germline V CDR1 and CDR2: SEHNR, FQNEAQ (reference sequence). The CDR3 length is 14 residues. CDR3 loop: CASSPTTGTYGYTF. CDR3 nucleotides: TGTGCCAGCAGCCCCACGACAGGGACGTACGGCTACACCTTC.

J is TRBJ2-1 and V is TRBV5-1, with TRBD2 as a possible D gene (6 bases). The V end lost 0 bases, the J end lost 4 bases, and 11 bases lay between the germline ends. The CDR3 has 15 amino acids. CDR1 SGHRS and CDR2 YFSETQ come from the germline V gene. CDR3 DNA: TGCGCCAGCAGCTTGGCGGGAGTGGGATACAATGAGCAGTTCTTC. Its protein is CASSLAGVGYNEQFF.

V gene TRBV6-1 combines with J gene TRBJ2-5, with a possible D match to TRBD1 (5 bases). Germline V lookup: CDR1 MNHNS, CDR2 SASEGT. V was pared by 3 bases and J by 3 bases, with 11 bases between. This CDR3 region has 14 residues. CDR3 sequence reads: CASSDPGKEETQYF. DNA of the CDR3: TGTGCCAGCAGTGATCCAGGGAAGGAAGAGACCCAGTACTTC.

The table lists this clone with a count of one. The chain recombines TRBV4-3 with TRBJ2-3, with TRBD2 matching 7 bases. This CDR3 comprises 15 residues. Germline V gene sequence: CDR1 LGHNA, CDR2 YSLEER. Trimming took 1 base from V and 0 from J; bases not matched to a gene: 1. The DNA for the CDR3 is TGCGCCAGCAGCCAAGCGGGGGGAAGCACAGATACGCAGTATTTT. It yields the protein CASSQAGGSTDTQYF.

This CDR3 is CASSEASRTVAKNIQYF. In DNA form, the CDR3 reads TGTGCCAGCAGTGAAGCGTCAAGGACAGTAGCCAAAAACATTCAGTACTTC. This sequence joins TRBV6-1 and TRBJ2-4, with a weak D call TRBD1 (6 bases). Trimming left V 0 bases short and J 0 bases short, with 12 bases between. CDR3 length: 17 residues. CDR1 is MNHNS, CDR2 SASEGT, per germline.

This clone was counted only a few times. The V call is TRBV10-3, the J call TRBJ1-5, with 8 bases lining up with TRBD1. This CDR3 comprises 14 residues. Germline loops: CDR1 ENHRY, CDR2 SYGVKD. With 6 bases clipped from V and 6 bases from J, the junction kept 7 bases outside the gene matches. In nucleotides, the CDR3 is TGTGCCATCAGGGAGGGACAGGAGGGTCAGCCCCAGCATTTT. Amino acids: CAIREGQEGQPQHF.

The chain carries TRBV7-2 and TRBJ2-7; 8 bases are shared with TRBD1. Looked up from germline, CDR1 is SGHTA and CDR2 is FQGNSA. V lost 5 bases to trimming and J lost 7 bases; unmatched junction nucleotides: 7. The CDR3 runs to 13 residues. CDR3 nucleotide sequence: TGTGCCAGCAGCGAAGACAGGGGACGGGAGCAGTACTTC. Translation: CASSEDRGREQYF.

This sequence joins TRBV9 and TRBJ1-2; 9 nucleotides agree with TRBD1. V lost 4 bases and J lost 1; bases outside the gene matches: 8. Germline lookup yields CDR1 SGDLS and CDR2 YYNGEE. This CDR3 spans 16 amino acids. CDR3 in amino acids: CASSSGQGWVNYGYTF. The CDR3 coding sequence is TGTGCCAGCAGCTCTGGACAGGGGTGGGTTAACTATGGCTACACCTTC.

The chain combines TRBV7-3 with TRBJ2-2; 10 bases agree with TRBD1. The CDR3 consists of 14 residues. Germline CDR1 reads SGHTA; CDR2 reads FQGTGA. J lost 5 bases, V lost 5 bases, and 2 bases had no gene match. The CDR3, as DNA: TGTGCCAGCAGCAGGACAGGGGGGACCGGGGAGCTGTTTTTT. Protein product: CASSRTGGTGELFF.

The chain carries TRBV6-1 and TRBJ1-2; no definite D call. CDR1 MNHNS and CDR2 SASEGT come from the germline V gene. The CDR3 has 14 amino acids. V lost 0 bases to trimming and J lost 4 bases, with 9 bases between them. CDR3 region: CASSEATGPYGYTF. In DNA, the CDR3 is TGTGCCAGCAGTGAAGCGACTGGCCCCTATGGCTACACCTTC.

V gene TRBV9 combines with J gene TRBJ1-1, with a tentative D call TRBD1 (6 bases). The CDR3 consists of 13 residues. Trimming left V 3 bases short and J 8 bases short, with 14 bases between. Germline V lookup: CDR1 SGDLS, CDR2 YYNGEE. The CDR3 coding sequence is TGTGCCAGCAGCGCCTCGGGACAAGAAGAAGCTTTCTTT. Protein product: CASSASGQEEAFF.

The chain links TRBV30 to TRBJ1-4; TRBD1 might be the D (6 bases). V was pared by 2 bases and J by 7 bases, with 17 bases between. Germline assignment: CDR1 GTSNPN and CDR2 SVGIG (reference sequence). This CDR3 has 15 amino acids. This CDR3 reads CAWSTGTVVGEKLFF. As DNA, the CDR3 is TGTGCCTGGAGTACAGGGACCGTCGTGGGTGAAAAACTGTTTTTT.

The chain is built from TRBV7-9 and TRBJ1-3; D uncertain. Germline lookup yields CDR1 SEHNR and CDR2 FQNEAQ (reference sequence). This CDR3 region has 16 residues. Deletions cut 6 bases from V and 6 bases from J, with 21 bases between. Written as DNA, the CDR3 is TGTGCCAGCAGTGCGACTAAGGGAATTTGGGTAAACACCATATATTTT. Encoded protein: CASSATKGIWVNTIYF.

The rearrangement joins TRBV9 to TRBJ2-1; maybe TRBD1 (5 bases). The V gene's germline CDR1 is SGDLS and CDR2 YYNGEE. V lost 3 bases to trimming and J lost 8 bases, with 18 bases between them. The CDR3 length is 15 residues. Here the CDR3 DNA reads TGTGCCAGCAGCGCCACAGGAAGGGGTGGCGATGAGCAGTTCTTC. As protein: CASSATGRGGDEQFF.

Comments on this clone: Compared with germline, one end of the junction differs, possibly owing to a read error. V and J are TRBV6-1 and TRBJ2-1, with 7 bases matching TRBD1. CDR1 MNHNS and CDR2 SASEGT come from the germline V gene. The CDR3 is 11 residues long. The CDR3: CASSFRDRGLF. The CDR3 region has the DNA TGTGCCAGCAGTTTTCGGGACAGAGGGCTCTTC.